This entry lists 14 T cell receptor beta chains sequenced from one sample in a study of spatial heterogeneity in lung cancer. Study-level findings and limits: Tumor mutation counts were tracked by expanded intratumoral alpha and beta TCR counts.

Time point reported: sample taken at primary tumor resection. From the 5' RACE reads, TCRdb called clonotypes with MiXCR, one entry per CDR3 protein. The sample lists approximately 8,000 distinct CDR3 sequences, 9.6% seen once, with about 12% in the top ten. For these TCRs, the target antigens are not known. The sample in question was lung tumor tissue, obtained at surgery. These receptors all stem from a male donor with early-stage non-small cell lung cancer.

This clonotype is termed medium-sized (0.01 to 0.1%). The chain combines TRBV5-1 with TRBJ1-6; unclear D gene. Germline V CDR1 and CDR2: SGHRS, YFSETQ. CDR3 length: 12 amino acids. V was clipped by 4 bases and J by 5 bases, with 4 bases between them. The CDR3 is CASSEDNSPLHF. The CDR3 nucleotides read TGCGCCAGCAGCGAAGATAATTCACCCCTCCACTTT.

This clonotype showed up many times. The rearrangement uses TRBV15 and TRBJ1-4; the D gene is possibly TRBD1 (5 bases). The CDR3 extends over 16 amino acids. Germline V gene data show CDR1 as LNHNV and CDR2 as YYDKDF (reference sequence). V was shortened by 0 bases and J by 0 bases, with 8 bases between the two germline ends. CDR3 loop: CATSRDRGATNEKLFF. The CDR3 coding sequence is TGTGCCACCAGCAGAGATCGAGGGGCAACTAATGAAAAACTGTTTTTT.

This clonotype was seen many times. The rearrangement uses TRBV13 and TRBJ2-5; perhaps TRBD1 as D (6 bases). The ends were cut back, 2 bases at V and 6 bases at J, with 10 bases in the middle. In germline, CDR1 is PRHDT, CDR2 FYEKMQ (reference sequence). The CDR3 extends over 13 amino acids. The CDR3 loop reads CASSLSRGKTQYF. The CDR3 coding sequence is TGTGCCAGCAGCTTAAGCAGGGGAAAGACCCAGTACTTC.

This clonotype appeared many times. The gene calls are TRBV2 and TRBJ2-5; possible D gene TRBD1, 8 bases. Trimming took 8 bases from V and 9 from J, leaving 19 bases between them. The germline V gene has CDR1 SNHLY and CDR2 FYNNEI. There are 13 residues in the CDR3. In DNA, the CDR3 is TGTGCCAGCCAATTCGACAGGGGAGGGGCCCAGTACTTC. It codes for CASQFDRGGAQYF.

The sample holds many counts of this clonotype. The chain is built from TRBV10-1 and TRBJ1-1; a weak D match, TRBD1 (5 bases). V dropped 3 bases and J dropped 4 bases, with 9 bases sitting between them. Germline CDR1 and CDR2: WNHNN and SYGVQD (reference sequence). CDR3 length: 13 residues. This CDR3 is CASSEHRTTEAFF. Here the CDR3 DNA reads TGCGCCAGCAGTGAACACAGGACCACTGAAGCTTTCTTT.

Sample share makes this clonotype medium-sized. This chain uses TRBV2 with TRBJ1-2; D may be TRBD1 (6 bases). Germline CDR1 SNHLY, CDR2 FYNNEI. The CDR3 is 15 amino acids. V was clipped by 6 bases and J by 0 bases, with 14 bases between them. The CDR3 DNA reads as TGTGCCAGCAGGAGGGACACAGGGCCTAACTATGGCTACACCTTC. Translating gives CASRRDTGPNYGYTF.

This clonotype has ten or more counts. This rearrangement joins TRBV5-1 to TRBJ1-2, with a tentative D call TRBD1 (5 bases). V was cut by 0 bases and J by 8 bases, with 14 bases left in between. The germline V gene encodes CDR1 SGHRS and CDR2 YFSETQ. The length of the CDR3 is 14 residues. As DNA, the CDR3 is TGCGCCAGCAGCTTGGTGCTGGGATCAGGGGGCTACACCTTC. Translating gives CASSLVLGSGGYTF.

This clonotype has at least ten counts. The rearrangement links TRBV18 to TRBJ1-5; tentatively, D is TRBD1 (5 bases). V gave up 3 bases and J gave up 3 bases, with 9 bases separating them. This CDR3 has 14 residues. Per the germline V gene, CDR1 is KGHSH and CDR2 is LQKENI. The CDR3 region has the DNA TGTGCCAGCTCACCGGGACTTTACAATCAGCCCCAGCATTTT. This translates into CASSPGLYNQPQHF.

By share, this clonotype counts as medium-sized. This chain connects TRBV28 to TRBJ2-7, with D hard to call. The germline gives CDR1 MDHEN, CDR2 SYDVKM. V gave up 10 bases and J gave up 2 bases, with 21 bases separating them. The CDR3 runs to 15 residues. This CDR3 reads CATSSPFGRPYEQYV. CDR3 in DNA: TGTGCCACCTCATCCCCCTTTGGCAGACCCTACGAGCAGTACGTC.

This clonotype occurred many times. V usage is TRBV3-1 and J usage is TRBJ1-3, with a possible D match to TRBD1 (6 bases). The CDR3 has 14 amino acids. Germline values: CDR1 LGHDT, CDR2 YNNKEL (reference sequence). V was pared by 6 bases and J by 3 bases, with 12 bases between. CDR3 loop: CASRPQGFGNTIYF. The CDR3 DNA sequence: TGTGCCAGCAGACCACAGGGTTTTGGAAACACCATATATTTT.

This clonotype was observed a single time. The chain uses TRBV5-1 and TRBJ2-1, with 10 positions matching TRBD2. J gave up 7 bases and V 0 bases, and 10 bases lay outside the gene matches. The CDR3 loop spans 17 amino acids. Per germline, CDR1 SGHRS and CDR2 YFSETQ. CDR3 region: CASSLGASGRRGNEQFF. The CDR3 DNA follows: TGCGCCAGCAGCTTGGGAGCTAGCGGGAGAAGAGGTAATGAGCAGTTCTTC.

This clonotype was detected ten times or more. The chain links TRBV5-1 to TRBJ2-6; 8 bases are shared with TRBD1. Germline CDR1 and CDR2: SGHRS and YFSETQ. Trimming cost V 1 base and J 0 bases; bases outside gene matches: 15. This CDR3 spans 21 amino acids. The CDR3 region has the DNA TGCGCCAGCAGCTTGAAATGGACGGCGGGACAGGACGTCTCTGGGGCCAACGTCCTGACTTTC. Protein: CASSLKWTAGQDVSGANVLTF.

There are many counts of this clonotype. The chain carries TRBV20-1 and TRBJ1-1; 7 positions match TRBD1. The CDR3 is made up of 16 amino acids. Germline-derived CDR1 and CDR2 are DFQATT and SNEGSKA (reference sequence). V trimming: 6 bases; J trimming: 4 bases; junction bases outside the gene matches: 17. The CDR3 nucleotides read TGCAGTGCCGGGGGGGGACTAGGGACAGTCACCACTGAAGCTTTCTTT. Its protein is CSAGGGLGTVTTEAFF.

This clonotype was seen at least ten times. The chain uses TRBV5-6 and TRBJ2-1, with 11 bases matching TRBD1. With V trimmed by 1 base and J by 0 bases, 3 bases remained unmatched. CDR1 is SGHDT, CDR2 YYEEEE, per germline. The CDR3 is 17 residues long. The CDR3 nucleotides are TGTGCCAGCAGCTTGATAGGGACAGGGGGCTCCTACAATGAGCAGTTCTTC. Amino acid sequence: CASSLIGTGGSYNEQFF.